One TCR beta chain is described in this entry. Its specificity is not known. The sample belongs to a study of cytomegalovirus exposure and HLA in healthy donors. The PCR had 60 Vbeta and 13 Jbeta primers. TCRdb's copy holds only in-frame clones and misses some; the assay was immunoSEQ multiplex PCR. The sample yields over 85,000 clones, about 80% seen once. The trim removed 4 bases at V and 0 bases at J, leaving 2 bases unmatched. The CDR3 length is 15 residues. The germline gives CDR1 SGHKS, CDR2 YYEKEE (reference sequence). Study results and caveats: Prior analysis indicated that the majority of TCR beta V segments exhibited productivity approximately 90% or approximately 30% of the time. TCR beta sequences reportedly predicted most subjects' HLA-A and HLA-B alleles accurately. Within the data, a cluster of highly shared sequence variants was likely a sequencing artifact.

The source of this sequence is a woman aged 55-69 years in good health and CMV-seropositive. The specimen was PBMCs. This chain joins TRBV5-5 and TRBJ2-3, with 10 bases lining up with TRBD2. The CDR3 loop is CASSPGLASTDTQYF. CDR3 coding DNA: TGTGCCAGCAGCCCGGGACTAGCGAGCACAGATACGCAGTATTTT.